This T cell receptor (beta chain) was captured by sequencing in a study of cytomegalovirus exposure and HLA in healthy donors. Study at large: The approximately 120 validation repertoires, a later analysis reported, used the same platform as the approximately 630 first-cohort repertoires. Study outcomes and limitations: CMV antigen specificity of a few CMV-associated chains was confirmed in vitro.

Clones were read by immunoSEQ multiplex PCR, and TCRdb kept only the in-frame ones, dropping some. The data show 200,000 or so clones, with roughly 82% seen just once and over 10% held by the top ten. This CDR3 spans 17 amino acids. Trimming took 1 base from V and 5 from J, leaving 21 bases between them. The germline gives CDR1 SGHRS, CDR2 YFSETQ. Concerning this clone: Its specificity is unknown.

This receptor was obtained from a woman in her twenties or thirties in good health and CMV-seropositive. Sequenced sample: PBMCs. The J gene is TRBJ2-5, the V gene TRBV5-1; a weak D match, TRBD1 (6 bases). In nucleotides, the CDR3 is TGCGCCAGCAGCTTGCCAAATCGAACAGGGTCGAGGGAGACCCAGTACTTC. Protein sequence: CASSLPNRTGSRETQYF.